This passage covers 3 T cell receptor beta chains from one sample sequenced in a study of sequential checkpoint blockade in melanoma. Specified treatment: randomized to nivolumab then ipilimumab (arm A) or the reverse (arm B). TCRdb's table, derived via immunoSEQ multiplex PCR, lists solely in-frame clones and lacks some. The repertoire holds approximately 10,000 clones, with less than 80% as singletons. Sample: CD8+ T cells sorted from blood (inferred from file names), taken from a patient given nivolumab and ipilimumab in sequence. The origin of the receptors is a human donor with melanoma.

The gene calls are TRBV11-2 and TRBJ1-1; 7 positions agree with TRBD1. Trimming took 1 base from V and 3 from J; bases not matched to a gene: 14. Germline assignment: CDR1 SGHAT and CDR2 FQNNGV. The length of the CDR3 is 18 residues. CDR3 nucleotide sequence: TGTGCCAGCAGCTTAGCTCAGTGGGACAGTGCAGTCTACACTGAAGCTTTCTTT. Its protein is CASSLAQWDSAVYTEAFF.

This clone was observed a handful of times. Here the CDR3 reads CASSIQDRGSQETQYF. In DNA form, the CDR3 reads TGTGCCAGCAGCATACAGGACAGGGGATCCCAAGAGACCCAGTACTTC. The gene calls are TRBV28 and TRBJ2-5; TRBD1 agrees at 9 bases. The CDR3 covers 16 residues. CDR1 MDHEN and CDR2 SYDVKM come from the germline V gene. Losses at the gene ends were 6 bases for V and 1 base for J; bases not matched to a gene: 9.

The rearrangement uses TRBV11-2 and TRBJ2-3; 9 bases are shared with TRBD2. Germline CDR1 is SGHAT and CDR2 is FQNNGV. V was clipped by 6 bases and J by 4 bases; unmatched bases: 5. This CDR3 has 14 amino acids. This chain's CDR3 is CASSTSGLPDTQYF. CDR3 DNA sequence: TGTGCCAGCAGTACTAGCGGGCTCCCAGATACGCAGTATTTT.